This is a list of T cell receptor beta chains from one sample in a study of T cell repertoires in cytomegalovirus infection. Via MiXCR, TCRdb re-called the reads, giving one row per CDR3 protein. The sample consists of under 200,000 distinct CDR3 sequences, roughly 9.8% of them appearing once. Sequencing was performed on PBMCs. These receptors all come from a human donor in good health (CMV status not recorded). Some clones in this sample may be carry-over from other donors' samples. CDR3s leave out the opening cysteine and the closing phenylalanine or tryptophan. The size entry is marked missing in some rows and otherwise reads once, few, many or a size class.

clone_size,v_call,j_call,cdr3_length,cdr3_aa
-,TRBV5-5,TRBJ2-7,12,ASSSMAGSYEQY
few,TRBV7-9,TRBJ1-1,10,ASSISSTEAF
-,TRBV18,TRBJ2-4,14,ASSPPHGQGGNIQY
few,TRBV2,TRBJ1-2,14,ASSRDRGVGDIGYT
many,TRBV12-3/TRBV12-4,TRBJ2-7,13,ASSLRTSGSYEQY
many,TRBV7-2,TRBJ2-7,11,ASSLALSYEQY
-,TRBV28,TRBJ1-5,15,ASSLWGRGVENQPQH
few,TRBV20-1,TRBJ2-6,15,SAEETGGRSGANVLT
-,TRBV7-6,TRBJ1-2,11,ASSQAGTAGYT
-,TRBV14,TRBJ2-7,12,ASSQGPSPYEQY
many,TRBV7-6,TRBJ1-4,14,ASSLVTFATNEKLF
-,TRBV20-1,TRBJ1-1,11,SARRGVNTEAF
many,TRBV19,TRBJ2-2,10,ASSWTNGELF
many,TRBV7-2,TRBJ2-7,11,ASSRQVLYEQY
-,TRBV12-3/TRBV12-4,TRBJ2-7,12,ASSLETATYEQY
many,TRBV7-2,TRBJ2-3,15,ASSLAGAATPTDTQY